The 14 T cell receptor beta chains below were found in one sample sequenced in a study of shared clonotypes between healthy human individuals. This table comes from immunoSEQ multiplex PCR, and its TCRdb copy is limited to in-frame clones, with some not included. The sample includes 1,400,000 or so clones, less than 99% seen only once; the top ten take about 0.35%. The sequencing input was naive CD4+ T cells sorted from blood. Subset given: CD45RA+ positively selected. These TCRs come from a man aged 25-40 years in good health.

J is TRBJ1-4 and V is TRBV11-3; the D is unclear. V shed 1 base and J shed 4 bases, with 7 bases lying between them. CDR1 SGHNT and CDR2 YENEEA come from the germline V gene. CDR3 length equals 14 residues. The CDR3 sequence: CASSLVGFNEKLFF. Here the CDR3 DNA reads TGTGCCAGCAGCTTAGTAGGGTTTAATGAAAAACTGTTTTTT.

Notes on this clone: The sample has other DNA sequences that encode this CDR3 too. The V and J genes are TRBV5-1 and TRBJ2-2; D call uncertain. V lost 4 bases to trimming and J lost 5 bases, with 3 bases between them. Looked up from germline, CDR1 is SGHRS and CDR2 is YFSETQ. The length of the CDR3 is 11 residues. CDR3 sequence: CASSGTGELFF. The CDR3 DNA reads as TGCGCCAGCAGCGGAACCGGGGAGCTGTTTTTT.

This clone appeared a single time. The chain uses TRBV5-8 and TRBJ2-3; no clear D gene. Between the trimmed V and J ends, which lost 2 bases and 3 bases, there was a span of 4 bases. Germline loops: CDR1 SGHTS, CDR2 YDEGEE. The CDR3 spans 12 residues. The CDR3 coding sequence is TGTGCCAGCAGCTTTGCTACAGATACGCAGTATTTT. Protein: CASSFATDTQYF.

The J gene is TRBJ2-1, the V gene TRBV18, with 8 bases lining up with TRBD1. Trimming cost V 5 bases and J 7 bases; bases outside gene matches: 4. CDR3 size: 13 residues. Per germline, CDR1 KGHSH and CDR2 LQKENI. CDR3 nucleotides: TGTGCCAGCTCATCGGACAGGGTAAATGAGCAGTTCTTC. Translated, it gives CASSSDRVNEQFF.

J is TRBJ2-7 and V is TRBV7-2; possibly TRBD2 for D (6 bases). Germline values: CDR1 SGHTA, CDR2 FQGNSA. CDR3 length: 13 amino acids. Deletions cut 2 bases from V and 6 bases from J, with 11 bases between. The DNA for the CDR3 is TGTGCCAGCAGCTTAATGGAGGGTATCGAGCAGTACTTC. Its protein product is CASSLMEGIEQYF.

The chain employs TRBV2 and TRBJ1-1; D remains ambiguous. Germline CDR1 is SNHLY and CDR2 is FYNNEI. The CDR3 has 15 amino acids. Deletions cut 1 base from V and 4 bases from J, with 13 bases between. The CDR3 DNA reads TGTGCCAGCAGTGAAGAGGCGCTCTCGGGCACTGAAGCTTTCTTT. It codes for CASSEEALSGTEAFF.

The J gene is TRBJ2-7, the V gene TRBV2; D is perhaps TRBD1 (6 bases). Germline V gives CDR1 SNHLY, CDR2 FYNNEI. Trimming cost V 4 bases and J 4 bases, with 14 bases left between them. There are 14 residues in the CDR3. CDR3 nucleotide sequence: TGTGCCAGCAGTGTAGTGCAGGGGTTATACGAGCAGTACTTC. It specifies CASSVVQGLYEQYF.

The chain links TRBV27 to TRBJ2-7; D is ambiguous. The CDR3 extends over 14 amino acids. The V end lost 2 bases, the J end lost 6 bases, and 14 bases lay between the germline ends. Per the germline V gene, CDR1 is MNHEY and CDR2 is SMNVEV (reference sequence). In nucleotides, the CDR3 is TGTGCCAGCAGTTTAGGAGCCAGGCTCTCCGAGCAGTACTTC. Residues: CASSLGARLSEQYF.

The CDR3 loop is CASSQEGTSGRNNEQFF. CDR3 in DNA: TGTGCCAGCAGCCAAGAAGGGACTAGCGGGAGAAACAATGAGCAGTTCTTC. J is TRBJ2-1 and V is TRBV14; 14 bases align to TRBD2. V shed 0 bases, J shed 5 bases, and the junction held 3 bases outside the gene matches. CDR3 length: 17 residues. From germline, CDR1 is SGHDN and CDR2 FVKESK.

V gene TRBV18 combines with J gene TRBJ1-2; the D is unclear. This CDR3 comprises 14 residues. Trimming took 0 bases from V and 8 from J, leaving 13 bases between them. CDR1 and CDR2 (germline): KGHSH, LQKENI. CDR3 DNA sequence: TGTGCCAGCTCACCACCGTTCCCAGTAGGCGGCTACACCTTC. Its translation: CASSPPFPVGGYTF.

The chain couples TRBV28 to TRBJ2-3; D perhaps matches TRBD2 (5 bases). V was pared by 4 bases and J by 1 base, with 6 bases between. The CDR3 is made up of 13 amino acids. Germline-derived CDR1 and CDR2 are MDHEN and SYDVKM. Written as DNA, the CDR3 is TGTGCCAGCAGTTCGAGGGGCACAGATACGCAGTATTTT. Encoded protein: CASSSRGTDTQYF.

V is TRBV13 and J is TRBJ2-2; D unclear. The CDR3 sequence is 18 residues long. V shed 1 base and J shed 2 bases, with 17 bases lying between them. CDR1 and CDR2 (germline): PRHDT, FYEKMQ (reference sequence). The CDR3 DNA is TGTGCCAGCAGCTTAGAGCCGACTCGTTACTTTAACACCGGGGAGCTGTTTTTT. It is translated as CASSLEPTRYFNTGELFF. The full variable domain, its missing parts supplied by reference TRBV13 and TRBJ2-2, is AAGVIQSPRHLIKEKRETATLKCYPIPRHDTVYWYQQGPGQDPQFLISFYEKMQSDKGSIPDRFSAQQFSDYHSELNMSSLELGDSALYFCASSLEPTRYFNTGELFFGEGSRLTVL.

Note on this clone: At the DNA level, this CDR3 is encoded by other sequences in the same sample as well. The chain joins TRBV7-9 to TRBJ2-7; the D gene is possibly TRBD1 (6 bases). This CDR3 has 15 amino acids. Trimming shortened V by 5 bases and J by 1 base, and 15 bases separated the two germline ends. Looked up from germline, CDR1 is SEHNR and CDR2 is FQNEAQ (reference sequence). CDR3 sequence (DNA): TGTGCCAGCAGCCGGCGGACAGTTTCATCCTACGAGCAGTACTTC. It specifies CASSRRTVSSYEQYF.

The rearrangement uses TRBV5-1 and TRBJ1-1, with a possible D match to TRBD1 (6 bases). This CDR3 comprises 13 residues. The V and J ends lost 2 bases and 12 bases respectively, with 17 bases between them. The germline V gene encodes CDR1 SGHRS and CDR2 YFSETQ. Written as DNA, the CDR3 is TGCGCCAGCAGCTTTGACAGGAGCGACGTGTCTTTCTTT. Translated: CASSFDRSDVSFF. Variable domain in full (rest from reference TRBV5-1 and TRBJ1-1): KAGVTQTPRYLIKTRGQQVTLSCSPISGHRSVSWYQQTPGQGLQFLFEYFSETQRNKGNFPGRFSGRQFSNSRSEMNVSTLELGDSALYLCASSFDRSDVSFFGQGTRLTVV.